The clone carrying this TCR beta chain appeared many times. This entry belongs to a study of regulatory T cells in long-lasting Graves disease. The time point is: newly diagnosed GD, antithyroid drugs for less than 3 months. PBMC-extracted RNA yielded the TCR library. V lost 1 base and J 7 bases, leaving 10 bases between the germline ends. Germline V CDR1 and CDR2: SGHDN, FVKESK. The CDR3 is 13 residues long. Researchers made TCR beta libraries by using iRepertoire HTBI primers and running Arm-PCR on CDR3 regions. TCRdb processed the multiplex PCR reads anew with MiXCR; each CDR3 protein has one entry. The sample holds some 370,000 distinct CDR3 sequences, 12% seen once. The sample was also linked to a second study, of T cells in Graves' hyperthyroidism and ophthalmopathy.

The chain has TRBV14 and TRBJ1-1, with D perhaps matching TRBD1 (5 bases). This receptor was taken from a woman younger than 30 with Graves disease. The specimen comprised peripheral blood mononuclear cells (PBMCs), sampled at new diagnosis, from a patient treated with antithyroid drugs. The CDR3: CASSQAVGVEAFF. The CDR3, as DNA: TGTGCCAGCAGCCAAGCTGTAGGGGTTGAAGCTTTCTTT.